This T cell receptor (beta chain) was recorded in a study of tumor-infiltrating lymphocytes in localized non-small cell lung cancer. Across the whole study: Several tumor histologies, both smoking statuses, and some post-neoadjuvant chemotherapy samples were included.

The method was immunoSEQ multiplex PCR; TCRdb's version includes in-frame clones alone and lacks a portion of them. This sample has about 16,000 clones, with about 69% found just once. This CDR3 is 14 amino acids long. The germline gives CDR1 SGDLS, CDR2 YYNGEE. The V gene end was trimmed by 9 bases and the J gene end by 6 bases; junction bases not matched to a gene: 8. This TCR derives from a human donor with non-small cell lung cancer. The chain couples TRBV9 to TRBJ2-1; 11 bases are shared with TRBD2. The sample was lung tumor tissue. CDR3 sequence reads: CATSLAGGSNEQFF. The CDR3 bases are TGTGCCACCTCCCTAGCGGGGGGTTCCAATGAGCAGTTCTTC.